These 22 T cell receptor beta chains were sequenced from one sample in a study of patients and donors after allogeneic stem cell transplantation. TCRdb reprocessed the RT-PCR reads via MiXCR and lists one record per CDR3 protein. Of about 960,000 distinct CDR3 sequences in the sample, about a sixth were seen once. Sequencing used blood, either unsorted or a sorted T cell fraction (not recorded which). The source is a human donor who was either an allogeneic HSCT recipient or a stem cell or donor lymphocyte infusion donor (not recorded which). It is not recorded whose cells these are; they may come from a transplant donor.

This clonotype was seen a handful of times. The chain has TRBV7-2 and TRBJ2-6, with D perhaps TRBD1 (6 bases). The V gene's germline CDR1 is SGHTA and CDR2 FQGNSA. CDR3 length: 15 residues. V was clipped by 1 base and J by 2 bases, with 6 bases between them. This CDR3 is CASSLDRAGANVLTF. The CDR3 nucleotides read TGTGCCAGCAGCTTAGACAGGGCTGGGGCCAACGTCCTGACTTTC.

This clonotype was detected a few times. The V call is TRBV5-5, the J call TRBJ1-2; TRBD1 aligns across 12 bases. V shed 2 bases and J 8 bases; nucleotides not matched to a gene: 10. CDR1 and CDR2 (germline): SGHKS, YYEKEE (reference sequence). This CDR3 region has 16 residues. The CDR3 sequence is CASSLWDRGPLGGYTF. Written as DNA, the CDR3 is TGTGCCAGCAGCTTATGGGACAGGGGGCCTCTAGGGGGCTACACCTTC.

This clonotype was detected only a few times. The rearrangement links TRBV12-3 or TRBV12-4 to TRBJ1-1; 7 bases align to TRBD1. CDR3 size: 13 residues. Unmatched junction bases numbered 5, after V lost 4 bases and J lost 6 bases. CDR3 DNA: TGTGCCAGCAGTTCAGTCGACAGGGCTGAAGCTTTCTTT. Encoded protein: CASSSVDRAEAFF.

The count of this clonotype is one. The rearrangement links TRBV27 to TRBJ1-2, with D tentatively TRBD1 (5 bases). Trimming cost V 0 bases and J 4 bases, with 15 bases left between them. The CDR3 has 16 amino acids. Germline CDR1 is MNHEY and CDR2 is SMNVEV (reference sequence). CDR3 region: CASSLSGRDGSYGYTF. CDR3 sequence (DNA): TGTGCCAGCAGTTTATCAGGTCGGGACGGGAGCTATGGCTACACCTTC.

This clonotype was counted only a few times. The chain combines TRBV29-1 with TRBJ1-5, with TRBD1 matching 7 bases. Unmatched junction bases numbered 2, after V lost 0 bases and J lost 3 bases. Germline CDR1 reads SQVTM; CDR2 reads ANQGSEA. CDR3 length equals 14 residues. The CDR3 region is CSVEDDRDNQPQHF. The CDR3 DNA sequence: TGCAGCGTTGAAGACGACAGGGACAATCAGCCCCAGCATTTT.

This clonotype was detected only a few times. CDR3 loop: CASSVAYGDTIYF. DNA of the CDR3: TGTGCCAGCAGCGTAGCTTACGGTGACACCATATATTTT. J is TRBJ1-3 and V is TRBV9; no reliable D call. CDR1 and CDR2 from the germline V gene are SGDLS and YYNGEE. V was cut by 0 bases and J by 8 bases, with 9 bases left in between. The CDR3 sequence is 13 residues long.

The CDR3 region is CASSAHRETQYF. CDR3 DNA: TGTGCCAGTAGTGCCCACCGGGAGACCCAGTACTTC. V usage is TRBV19 and J usage is TRBJ2-5, with D hard to call. The V and J ends lost 5 bases and 5 bases respectively, with 9 bases between them. Germline V CDR1 and CDR2: LNHDA, SQIVND (reference sequence). CDR3 length: 12 residues.

This sequence joins TRBV6-5 and TRBJ2-7; maybe TRBD2 (6 bases). This CDR3 spans 16 amino acids. Germline-derived CDR1 and CDR2 are MNHEY and SVGAGI. The V gene lost 2 bases and the J gene lost 2 bases, with 16 bases spanning the gap. The CDR3 DNA reads TGTGCCAGCAGTTACACGGGAGACTCTATGGCCTACGAGCAGTACTTC. Its protein product is CASSYTGDSMAYEQYF.

Only a few counts were recorded for this clonotype. The chain joins TRBV10-3 to TRBJ2-7; D is possibly TRBD1 or TRBD2 (5 bases each). In germline, CDR1 is ENHRY, CDR2 SYGVKD. CDR3 length equals 15 residues. Between the trimmed V and J ends, which lost 3 bases and 5 bases, there was a span of 17 bases. CDR3 sequence: CAISDMRGAGDEQYF. CDR3 nucleotides: TGTGCCATCAGTGATATGAGGGGCGCAGGCGACGAGCAGTACTTC.

J is TRBJ1-5 and V is TRBV7-9; D may be TRBD1 (6 bases). The CDR3 sequence is 16 residues long. V was trimmed by 4 bases and J by 1 base, leaving 14 bases between them. The germline gives CDR1 SEHNR, CDR2 FQNEAQ (reference sequence). The CDR3 sequence: CASSSAETGSNQPQHF. For the CDR3, the DNA is TGTGCCAGCAGCTCAGCCGAGACAGGCAGCAATCAGCCCCAGCATTTT.

This clonotype was seen a single time. The J gene is TRBJ2-1, the V gene TRBV25-1; D is tentatively TRBD1 or TRBD2 (5 bases each). The germline V and J ends were trimmed by 4 bases and 13 bases, with 17 bases remaining between them. The CDR3 length is 13 residues. CDR1 is MGHDK and CDR2 is SYGVNS in the germline V gene. The CDR3: CASSALSGTKQFF. DNA of the CDR3: TGTGCCAGCAGTGCTCTTTCCGGGACCAAACAGTTCTTC. Combining the CDR3 with reference TRBV25-1 and TRBJ2-1 gives the whole variable domain EADIYQTPRYLVIGTGKKITLECSQTMGHDKMYWYQQDPGMELHLIHYSYGVNSTEKGDLSSESTVSRIRTEHFPLTLESARPSHTSQYLCASSALSGTKQFFGPGTRLTVL.

The chain couples TRBV7-2 to TRBJ2-7; D tentatively fits TRBD1 or TRBD2 (5 bases each). Per the germline V gene, CDR1 is SGHTA and CDR2 is FQGNSA. The V and J ends lost 5 bases and 0 bases respectively, with 11 bases between them. CDR3 length: 14 amino acids. The CDR3 region is CASSRWDLSYEQYF. The CDR3 region has the DNA TGTGCCAGCAGCCGATGGGACCTCTCCTACGAGCAGTACTTC.

The CDR3 reads CASSPSWGGLNTEAFF. CDR3 coding DNA: TGTGCCAGCAGTCCTTCCTGGGGGGGGCTGAACACTGAAGCTTTCTTT. The chain recombines TRBV2 with TRBJ1-1; tentatively, D is TRBD1 (6 bases). This CDR3 comprises 16 residues. V was cut by 5 bases and J by 0 bases, with 16 bases left in between. CDR1 and CDR2 from the germline V gene are SNHLY and FYNNEI.

This clonotype came up a few times. J is TRBJ2-3 and V is TRBV11-2; TRBD2 is a possible D gene (6 bases). The ends were cut back, 5 bases at V and 6 bases at J, with 15 bases in the middle. The CDR3 spans 14 residues. The germline V gene encodes CDR1 SGHAT and CDR2 FQNNGV. The CDR3 is CASSTRRDGDTQYF. In nucleotides, the CDR3 is TGTGCCAGCAGCACGCGGAGGGATGGGGATACGCAGTATTTT.

The V call is TRBV7-2, the J call TRBJ2-1, with D tentatively TRBD2 (5 bases). Germline-derived CDR1 and CDR2 are SGHTA and FQGNSA. The V end lost 0 bases, the J end lost 5 bases, and 14 bases lay between the germline ends. The CDR3 consists of 16 residues. CDR3: CASSLASPGVNNEQFF. Here the CDR3 DNA reads TGTGCCAGCAGCTTAGCTTCACCCGGGGTGAACAATGAGCAGTTCTTC.

V and J are TRBV25-1 and TRBJ1-2; possible D gene TRBD1, 6 bases. Germline V lookup: CDR1 MGHDK, CDR2 SYGVNS. V lost 4 bases, J lost 4 bases, and 16 bases lay in between. The CDR3 contains 15 residues. The CDR3 nucleotides are TGTGCCAGCAGTGGACCAGGGGATTTTGGCTATGGCTACACCTTC. This gives the protein CASSGPGDFGYGYTF.

The V and J genes are TRBV4-3 and TRBJ2-7, with D possibly being TRBD1 (5 bases). Germline V gives CDR1 LGHNA, CDR2 YSLEER. V lost 1 base and J 3 bases, leaving 16 bases between the germline ends. There are 16 residues in the CDR3. The CDR3 reads CASSQAEAGKNYEQYF. The CDR3 nucleotides are TGCGCCAGCAGCCAAGCTGAAGCAGGGAAGAACTACGAGCAGTACTTC.

This clonotype was observed a handful of times. The CDR3 here is CASSPDLAFGTQYF. The CDR3 DNA sequence: TGTGCCAGCAGTCCAGATCTCGCGTTCGGGACCCAGTACTTC. The rearrangement uses TRBV6-1 and TRBJ2-5, with D uncertain. The length of the CDR3 is 14 residues. The V and J ends lost 5 bases and 7 bases respectively, with 17 bases between them. Looked up from germline, CDR1 is MNHNS and CDR2 is SASEGT.

The chain links TRBV29-1 to TRBJ2-2; possible D gene TRBD2, 5 bases. This CDR3 is built from 13 residues. The V gene lost 5 bases and the J gene lost 6 bases, with 13 bases spanning the gap. The germline CDR1 and CDR2 sequences are SQVTM and ANQGSEA. CDR3 bases: TGCAGCGTTCGGGATCCGTTCGCCGGGGAGCTGTTTTTT. Its translation is CSVRDPFAGELFF.

This clonotype was recorded a few times. The rearrangement links TRBV20-1 to TRBJ2-2, with 9 bases identical to TRBD2. The ends lost 0 bases at V and 3 bases at J; junction bases unmatched: 8. The CDR3 consists of 17 residues. Germline lookup yields CDR1 DFQATT and CDR2 SNEGSKA (reference sequence). The CDR3 DNA sequence: TGCAGTGCTAGAGATCCGGGCGGGAGGGCCGACACCGGGGAGCTGTTTTTT. Protein: CSARDPGGRADTGELFF.

This clonotype appeared a few times. CDR3 sequence (DNA): TGTGCCATCAGTGATGTCCGAGGGGAGACCCAGTACTTC. Encoded protein: CAISDVRGETQYF. The rearrangement uses TRBV10-3 and TRBJ2-5; a weak D match, TRBD2 (5 bases). The CDR3 runs to 13 residues. The V end was cut by 3 bases, the J end by 5 bases, with 10 bases between. Germline V gives CDR1 ENHRY, CDR2 SYGVKD.

This clonotype was recorded at least ten times. The chain has TRBV12-3 or TRBV12-4 and TRBJ1-3; TRBD1 matches 8 bases. Losses at the gene ends were 5 bases for V and 5 bases for J; bases not matched to a gene: 5. CDR3 size: 14 residues. The CDR3 DNA follows: TGTGCCAGCAGTGGAGGGACAGGTAGAAACACCATATATTTT. Its protein is CASSGGTGRNTIYF.